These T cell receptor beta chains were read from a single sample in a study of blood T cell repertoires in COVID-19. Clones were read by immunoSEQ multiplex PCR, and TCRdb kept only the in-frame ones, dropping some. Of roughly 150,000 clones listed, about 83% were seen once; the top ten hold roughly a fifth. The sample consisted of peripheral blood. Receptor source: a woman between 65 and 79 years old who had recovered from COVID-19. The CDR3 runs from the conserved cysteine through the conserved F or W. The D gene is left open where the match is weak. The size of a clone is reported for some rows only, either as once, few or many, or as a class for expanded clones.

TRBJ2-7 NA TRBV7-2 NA TGTGCCAGCAGCTTAGCCCAGGTCCTCTCCTACGAGCAGTACTTC CASSLAQVLSYEQYF
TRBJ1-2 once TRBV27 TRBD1 TGTGCCAGCAGTTTAATGGGACAGGCCTATGGCTACACCTTC CASSLMGQAYGYTF
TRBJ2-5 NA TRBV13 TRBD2 TGTGCCAGCAGCCGCCCTCTAGCGGGGGCAGAGACCCAGTACTTC CASSRPLAGAETQYF
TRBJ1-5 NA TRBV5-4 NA TGTGCCAGCAGCTTGGGTGGGGGGGGCGGCCAGCCCCAGCATTTT CASSLGGGGGQPQHF
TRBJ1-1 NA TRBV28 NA TGTGCCAGCAGGCGGACAGTGAACACTGAAGCTTTCTTT CASRRTVNTEAFF
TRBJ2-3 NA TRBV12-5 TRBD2 TGTGCTAGTGGTTTGGGAGAGACTAGCGGGGGGGCCGGGGGCACAGATACGCAGTATTTT CASGLGETSGGAGGTDTQYF
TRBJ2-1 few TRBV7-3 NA TGTGCCAGCAGCTTAGGGACTCACAATGAGCAGTTCTTC CASSLGTHNEQFF
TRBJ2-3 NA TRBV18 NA TGTGCCAGCTCACCGGCGGGGGATACGCAGTATTTT CASSPAGDTQYF
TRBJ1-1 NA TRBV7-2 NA TGTGCCAGCAGCCTTAATAGGGGCAGGGGCACTGAAGCTTTCTTT CASSLNRGRGTEAFF
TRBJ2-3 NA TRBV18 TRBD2 TGTGCCAGCTCACCACTTCCCCTAGCGGGTGATGATACGCAGTATTTT CASSPLPLAGDDTQYF
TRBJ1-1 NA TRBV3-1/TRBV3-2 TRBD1 TGTGCCAGCAGCCCCCGGGGTACAGGGGCTGAAGCTTTCTTT CASSPRGTGAEAFF
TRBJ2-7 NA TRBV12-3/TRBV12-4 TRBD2 TGTGCCAGCAGCCGGGGGGACGAGCAGTACTTC CASSRGDEQYF
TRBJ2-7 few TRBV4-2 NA TGTGCCAGCAGCCCCGCGGCCAAAGACTACGAGCAGTACTTC CASSPAAKDYEQYF
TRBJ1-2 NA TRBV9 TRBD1 TGTGCCAGCAGCAGCAGGGACAGCTTCTATGGCTACACCTTC CASSSRDSFYGYTF
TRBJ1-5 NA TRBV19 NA TGTGCCAGTAGCACCGGGACGGGAGGCAATCAGCCCCAGCATTTT CASSTGTGGNQPQHF
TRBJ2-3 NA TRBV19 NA TGTGCCATCCTTGACACGTACACAGATACGCAGTATTTT CAILDTYTDTQYF
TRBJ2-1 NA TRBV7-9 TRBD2 TGTGCCAGCAGGCAGACTAGCGGGGTCGACAATGAGCAGTTCTTC CASRQTSGVDNEQFF